The clone carrying this TCR beta chain was detected only once. The antigen is unknown. Here immunoSEQ multiplex PCR was the method, and the copy in TCRdb shows in-frame clones only, minus some. The sample carries 100,000 or so clones, roughly 87% recorded once. The donors were part of the roughly 120-subject validation cohort, which stood apart from the roughly 680-subject first cohort. The data are from a study of cytomegalovirus exposure and HLA in healthy donors. This CDR3 is 14 amino acids long. Germline assignment: CDR1 SNHLY and CDR2 FYNNEI. V dropped 7 bases and J dropped 2 bases, with 14 bases sitting between them. The study, taken as a whole, reports: As confirmed in vitro, a few CMV-associated chains were specific for CMV antigens. Despite most TCR sequences being rare, some public TCRs occurred in many donors. TCR beta chains numbering about 160 were designated cytomegalovirus-associated.

The chain links TRBV2 to TRBJ2-5, with TRBD1 as a possible D gene (6 bases). The material sequenced was PBMCs. The origin of this receptor is a woman between 25 and 40 years old in good health and CMV-seronegative. The CDR3 sequence is CASIGGSAQETQYF. The CDR3, as DNA: TGTGCCAGCATAGGGGGTAGCGCTCAAGAGACCCAGTACTTC.